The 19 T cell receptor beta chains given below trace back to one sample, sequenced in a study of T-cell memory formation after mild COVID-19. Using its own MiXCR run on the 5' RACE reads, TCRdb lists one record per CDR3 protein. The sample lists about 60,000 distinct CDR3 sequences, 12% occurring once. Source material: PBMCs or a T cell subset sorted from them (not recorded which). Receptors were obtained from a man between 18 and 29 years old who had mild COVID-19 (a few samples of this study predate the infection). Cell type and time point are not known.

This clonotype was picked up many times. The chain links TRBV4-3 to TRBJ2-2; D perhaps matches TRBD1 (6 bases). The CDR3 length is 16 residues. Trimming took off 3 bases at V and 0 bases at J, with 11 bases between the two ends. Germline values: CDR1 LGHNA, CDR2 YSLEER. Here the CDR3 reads CASSQIRGSNTGELFF. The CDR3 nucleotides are TGCGCCAGCAGCCAGATCAGGGGCTCGAACACCGGGGAGCTGTTTTTT.

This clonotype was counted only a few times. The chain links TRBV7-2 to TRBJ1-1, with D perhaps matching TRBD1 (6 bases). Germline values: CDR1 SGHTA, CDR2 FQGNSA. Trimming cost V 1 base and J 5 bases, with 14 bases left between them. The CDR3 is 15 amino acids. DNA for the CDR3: TGTGCCAGCAGCTTAGTTCGGGGGGCACGGACTGAAGCTTTCTTT. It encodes CASSLVRGARTEAFF.

The CDR3 DNA reads as TGTGCCAGCAGCTCCCCGGACAGGACCGCCGGAACTTTCTTT. Translated: CASSSPDRTAGTFF. This chain links TRBV7-9 with TRBJ1-1, with TRBD1 matching over 7 bases. Germline loops: CDR1 SEHNR, CDR2 FQNEAQ (reference sequence). V trimming: 4 bases; J trimming: 12 bases; junction bases outside the gene matches: 14. This CDR3 region has 14 residues.

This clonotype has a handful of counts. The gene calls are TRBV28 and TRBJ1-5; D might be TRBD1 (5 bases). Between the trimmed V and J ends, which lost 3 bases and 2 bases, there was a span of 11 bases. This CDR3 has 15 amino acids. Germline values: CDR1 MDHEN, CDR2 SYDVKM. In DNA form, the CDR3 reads TGTGCCAGCAGTTTCGGGGGTTCGGGCAATCAGCCCCAGCATTTT. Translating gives CASSFGGSGNQPQHF. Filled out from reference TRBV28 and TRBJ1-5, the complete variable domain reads DVKVTQSSRYLVKRTGEKVFLECVQDMDHENMFWYRQDPGLGLRLIYFSYDVKMKEKGDIPEGYSVSREKKERFSLILESASTNQTSMYLCASSFGGSGNQPQHFGDGTRLSIL.

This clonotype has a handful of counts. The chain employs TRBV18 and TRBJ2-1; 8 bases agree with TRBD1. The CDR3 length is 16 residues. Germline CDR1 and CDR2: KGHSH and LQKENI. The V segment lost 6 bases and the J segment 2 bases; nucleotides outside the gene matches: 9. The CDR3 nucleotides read TGTGCCAGCTCCCGGACAGGGCGAAATGCCTACAATGAGCAGTTCTTC. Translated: CASSRTGRNAYNEQFF.

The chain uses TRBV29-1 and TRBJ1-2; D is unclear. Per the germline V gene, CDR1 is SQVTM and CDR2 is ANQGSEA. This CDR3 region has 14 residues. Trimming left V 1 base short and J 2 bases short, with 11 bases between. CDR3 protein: CSVEAGVMNYGYTF. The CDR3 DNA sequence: TGCAGCGTTGAAGCAGGAGTAATGAACTATGGCTACACCTTC.

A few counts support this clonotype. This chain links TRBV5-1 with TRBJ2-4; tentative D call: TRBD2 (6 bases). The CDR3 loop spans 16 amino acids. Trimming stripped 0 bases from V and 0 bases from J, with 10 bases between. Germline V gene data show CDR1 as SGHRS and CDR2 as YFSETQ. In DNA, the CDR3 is TGCGCCAGCAGCTTGGCCATGGGACTAGCCAAAAACATTCAGTACTTC. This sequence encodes CASSLAMGLAKNIQYF.

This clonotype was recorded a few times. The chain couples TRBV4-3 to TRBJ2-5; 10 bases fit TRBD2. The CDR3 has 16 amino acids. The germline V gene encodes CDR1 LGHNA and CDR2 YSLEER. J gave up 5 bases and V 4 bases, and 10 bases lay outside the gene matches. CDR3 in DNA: TGCGCCAGCAGCCGGTCAACGGCTAGCGGGGGTGAGACCCAGTACTTC. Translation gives CASSRSTASGGETQYF.

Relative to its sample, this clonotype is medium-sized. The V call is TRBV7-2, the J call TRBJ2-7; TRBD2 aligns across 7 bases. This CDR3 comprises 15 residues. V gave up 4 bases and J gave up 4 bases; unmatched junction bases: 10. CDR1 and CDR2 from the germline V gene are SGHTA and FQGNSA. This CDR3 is CASSYEGGGNYEQYF. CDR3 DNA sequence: TGTGCCAGCAGCTACGAGGGCGGGGGAAATTACGAGCAGTACTTC.

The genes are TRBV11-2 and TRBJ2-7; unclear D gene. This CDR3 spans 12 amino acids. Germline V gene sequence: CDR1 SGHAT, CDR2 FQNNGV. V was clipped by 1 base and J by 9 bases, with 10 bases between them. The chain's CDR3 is CASSLGRLGQYV. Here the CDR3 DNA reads TGTGCCAGCAGCTTAGGGAGACTCGGGCAGTACGTC.

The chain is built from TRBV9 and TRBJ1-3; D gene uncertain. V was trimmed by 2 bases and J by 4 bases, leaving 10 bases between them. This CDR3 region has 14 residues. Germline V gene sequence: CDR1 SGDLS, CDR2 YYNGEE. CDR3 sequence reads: CASSVFGLGNTIYF. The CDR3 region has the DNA TGTGCCAGCAGCGTCTTCGGGCTCGGAAACACCATATATTTT. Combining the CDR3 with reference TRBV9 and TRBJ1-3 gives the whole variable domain DSGVTQTPKHLITATGQRVTLRCSPRSGDLSVYWYQQSLDQGLQFLIQYYNGEERAKGNILERFSAQQFPDLHSELNLSSLELGDSALYFCASSVFGLGNTIYFGEGSWLTVV.

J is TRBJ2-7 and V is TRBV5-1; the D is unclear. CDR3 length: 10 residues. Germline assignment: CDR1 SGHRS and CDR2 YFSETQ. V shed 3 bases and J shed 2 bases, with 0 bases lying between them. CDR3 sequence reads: CASSSYEQYV. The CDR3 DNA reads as TGCGCCAGCAGCTCCTACGAGCAGTACGTC.

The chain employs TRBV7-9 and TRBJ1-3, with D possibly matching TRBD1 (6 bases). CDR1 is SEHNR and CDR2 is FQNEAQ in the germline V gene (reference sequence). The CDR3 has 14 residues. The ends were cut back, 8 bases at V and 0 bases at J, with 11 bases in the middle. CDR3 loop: CASWQGSSGNTIYF. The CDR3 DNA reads TGTGCCAGCTGGCAGGGGAGCTCTGGAAACACCATATATTTT. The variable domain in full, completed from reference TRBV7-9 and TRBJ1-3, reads DTGVSQNPRHKITKRGQNVTFRCDPISEHNRLYWYRQTLGQGPEFLTYFQNEAQLEKSRLLSDRFSAERPKGSFSTLEIQRTEQGDSAMYLCASWQGSSGNTIYFGEGSWLTVV.

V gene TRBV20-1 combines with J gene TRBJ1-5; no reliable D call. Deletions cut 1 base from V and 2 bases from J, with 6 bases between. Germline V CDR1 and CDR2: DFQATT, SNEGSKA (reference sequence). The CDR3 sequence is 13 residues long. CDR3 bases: TGCAGTGCTAGAGCCGGGGGCAATCAGCCCCAGCATTTT. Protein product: CSARAGGNQPQHF.

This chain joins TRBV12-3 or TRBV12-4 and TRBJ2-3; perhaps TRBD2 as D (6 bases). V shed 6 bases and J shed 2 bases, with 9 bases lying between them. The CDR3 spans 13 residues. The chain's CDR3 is CASRRGHTDTQYF. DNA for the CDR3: TGTGCCAGCAGGCGGGGCCACACAGATACGCAGTATTTT.

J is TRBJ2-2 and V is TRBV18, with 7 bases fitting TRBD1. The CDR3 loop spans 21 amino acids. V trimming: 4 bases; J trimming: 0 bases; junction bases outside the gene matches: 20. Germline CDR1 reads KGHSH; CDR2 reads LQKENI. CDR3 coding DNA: TGTGCCAGCTCACGTGCGGAAACGAGGGGGCGGTTCTTGTCGAACACCGGGGAGCTGTTTTTT. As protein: CASSRAETRGRFLSNTGELFF.

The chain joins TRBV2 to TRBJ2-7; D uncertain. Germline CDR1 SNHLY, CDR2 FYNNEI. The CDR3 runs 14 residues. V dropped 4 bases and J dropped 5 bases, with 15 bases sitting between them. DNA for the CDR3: TGTGCCAGCAGTGGATTTAGGATTCGGGACGAGCAGTACGTC. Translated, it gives CASSGFRIRDEQYV.

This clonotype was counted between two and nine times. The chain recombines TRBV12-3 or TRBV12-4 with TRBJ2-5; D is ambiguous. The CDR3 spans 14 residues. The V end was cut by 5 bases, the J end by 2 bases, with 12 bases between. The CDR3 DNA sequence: TGTGCCAGCAGTCCGCTGGCAATTCAAGAGACCCAGTACTTC. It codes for CASSPLAIQETQYF.

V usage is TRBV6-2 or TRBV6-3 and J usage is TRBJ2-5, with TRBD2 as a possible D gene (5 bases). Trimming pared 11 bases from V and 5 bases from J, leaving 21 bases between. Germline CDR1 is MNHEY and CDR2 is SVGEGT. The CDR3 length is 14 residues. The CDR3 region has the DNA TGTGCCGCCGAGTCTCGCTCGCGCGGGGAGACCCAGTACTTC. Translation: CAAESRSRGETQYF.